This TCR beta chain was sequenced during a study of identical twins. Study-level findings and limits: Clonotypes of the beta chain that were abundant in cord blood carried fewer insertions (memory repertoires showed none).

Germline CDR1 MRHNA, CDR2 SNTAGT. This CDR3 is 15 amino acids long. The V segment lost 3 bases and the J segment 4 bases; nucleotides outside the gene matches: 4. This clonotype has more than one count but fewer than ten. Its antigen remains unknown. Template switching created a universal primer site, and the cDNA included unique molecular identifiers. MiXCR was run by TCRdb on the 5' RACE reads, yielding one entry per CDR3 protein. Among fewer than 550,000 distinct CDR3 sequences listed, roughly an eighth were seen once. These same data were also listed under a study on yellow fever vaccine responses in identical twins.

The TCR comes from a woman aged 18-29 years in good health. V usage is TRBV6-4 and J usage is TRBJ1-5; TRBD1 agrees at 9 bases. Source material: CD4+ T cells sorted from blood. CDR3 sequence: CASSENRGRNQPQHF. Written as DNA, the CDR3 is TGTGCCAGCAGTGAGAACAGGGGGCGGAATCAGCCCCAGCATTTT.